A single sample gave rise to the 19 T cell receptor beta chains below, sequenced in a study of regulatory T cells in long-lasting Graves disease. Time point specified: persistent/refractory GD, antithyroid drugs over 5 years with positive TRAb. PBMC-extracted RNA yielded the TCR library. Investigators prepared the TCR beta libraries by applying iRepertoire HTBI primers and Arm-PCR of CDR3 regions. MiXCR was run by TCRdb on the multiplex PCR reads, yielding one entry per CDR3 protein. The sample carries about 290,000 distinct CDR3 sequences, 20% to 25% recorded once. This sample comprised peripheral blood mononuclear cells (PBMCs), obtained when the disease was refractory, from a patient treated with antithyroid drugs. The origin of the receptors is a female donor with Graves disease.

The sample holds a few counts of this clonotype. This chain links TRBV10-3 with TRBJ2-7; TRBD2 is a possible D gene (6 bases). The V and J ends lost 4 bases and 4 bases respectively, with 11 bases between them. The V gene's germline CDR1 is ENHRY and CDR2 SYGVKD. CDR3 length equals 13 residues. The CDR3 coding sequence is TGTGCCATCAGTGGGGACTCTTCATACGAGCAGTACTTC. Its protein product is CAISGDSSYEQYF.

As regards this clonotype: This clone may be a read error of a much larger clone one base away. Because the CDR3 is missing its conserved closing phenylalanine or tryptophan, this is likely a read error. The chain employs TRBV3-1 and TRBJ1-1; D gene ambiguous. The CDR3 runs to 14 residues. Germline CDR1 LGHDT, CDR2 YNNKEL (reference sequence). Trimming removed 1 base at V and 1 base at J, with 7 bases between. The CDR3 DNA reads TGTGCCAGCAGCCAAGGACACGAGAACACTGAAGCTTTCTCT. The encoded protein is CASSQGHENTEAFS.

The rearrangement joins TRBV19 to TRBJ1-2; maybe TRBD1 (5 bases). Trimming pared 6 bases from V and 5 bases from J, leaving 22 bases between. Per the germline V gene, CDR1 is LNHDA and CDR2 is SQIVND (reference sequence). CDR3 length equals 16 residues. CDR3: CASSRPTDRGFYGYTF. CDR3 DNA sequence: TGTGCCAGTAGCCGACCGACAGACCGGGGATTTTATGGCTACACCTTC.

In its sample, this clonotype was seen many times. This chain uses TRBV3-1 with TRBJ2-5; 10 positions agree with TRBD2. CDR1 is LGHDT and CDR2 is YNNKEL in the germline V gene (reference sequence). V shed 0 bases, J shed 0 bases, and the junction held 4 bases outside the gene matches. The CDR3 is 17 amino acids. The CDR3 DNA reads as TGTGCCAGCAGCCAAGATTCCACTAGCGGGAACCAAGAGACCCAGTACTTC. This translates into CASSQDSTSGNQETQYF.

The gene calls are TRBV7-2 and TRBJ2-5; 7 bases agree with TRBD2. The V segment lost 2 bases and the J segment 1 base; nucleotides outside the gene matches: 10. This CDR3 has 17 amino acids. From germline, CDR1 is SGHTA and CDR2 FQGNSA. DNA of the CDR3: TGTGCCAGCAGCTTATACGGTTTCTCTAGCGGCCAAGAGACCCAGTACTTC. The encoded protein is CASSLYGFSSGQETQYF.

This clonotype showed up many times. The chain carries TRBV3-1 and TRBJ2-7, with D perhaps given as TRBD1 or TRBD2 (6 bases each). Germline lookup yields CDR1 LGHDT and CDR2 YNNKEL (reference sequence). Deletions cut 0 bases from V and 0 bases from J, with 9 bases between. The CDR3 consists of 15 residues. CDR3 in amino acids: CASSQETGASYEQYF. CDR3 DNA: TGTGCCAGCAGCCAAGAGACGGGGGCCTCCTACGAGCAGTACTTC.

CDR3 in DNA: TGTGCCATTACTCCGGGGCTAGCGAACGAGCAGTACTTC. This encodes CAITPGLANEQYF. The V call is TRBV28, the J call TRBJ2-7; TRBD2 might be the D (6 bases). CDR3 length equals 13 residues. Trimming removed 10 bases from V and 5 bases from J, with 18 bases in between. Germline CDR1 and CDR2: MDHEN and SYDVKM.

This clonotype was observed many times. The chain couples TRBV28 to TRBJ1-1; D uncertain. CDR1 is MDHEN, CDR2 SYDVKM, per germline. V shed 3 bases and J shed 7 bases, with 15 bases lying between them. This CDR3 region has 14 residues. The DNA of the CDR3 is TGTGCCAGCAGTTTTATATCGGGCTCAATTGAAGCTTTCTTT. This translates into CASSFISGSIEAFF.

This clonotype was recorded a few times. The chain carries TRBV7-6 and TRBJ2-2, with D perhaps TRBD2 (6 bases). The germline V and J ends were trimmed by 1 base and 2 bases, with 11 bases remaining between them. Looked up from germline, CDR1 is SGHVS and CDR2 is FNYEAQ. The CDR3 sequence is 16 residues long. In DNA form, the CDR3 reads TGTGCCAGCAGCTTAGGGGACTCCGAAAACACCGGGGAGCTGTTTTTT. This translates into CASSLGDSENTGELFF. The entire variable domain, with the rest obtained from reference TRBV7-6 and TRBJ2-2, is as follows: GAGVSQSPRYKVTKRGQDVALRCDPISGHVSLYWYRQALGQGPEFLTYFNYEAQQDKSGLPNDRFSAERPEGSISTLTIQRTEQRDSAMYRCASSLGDSENTGELFFGEGSRLTVL.

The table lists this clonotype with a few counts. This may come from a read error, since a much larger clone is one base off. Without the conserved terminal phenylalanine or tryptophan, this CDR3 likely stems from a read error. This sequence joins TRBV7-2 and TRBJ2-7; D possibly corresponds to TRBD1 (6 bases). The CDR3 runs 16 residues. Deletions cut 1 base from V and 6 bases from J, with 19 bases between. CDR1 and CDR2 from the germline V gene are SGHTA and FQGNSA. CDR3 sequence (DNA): TGTGCCAGCAGCTTAGTTGATTCCGGACAGCCCGGCGAGCAGTACCTC. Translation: CASSLVDSGQPGEQYL.

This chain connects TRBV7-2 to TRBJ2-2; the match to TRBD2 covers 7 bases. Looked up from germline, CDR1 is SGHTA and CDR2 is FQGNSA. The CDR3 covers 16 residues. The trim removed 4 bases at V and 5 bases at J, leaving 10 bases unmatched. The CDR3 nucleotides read TGTGCCAGCAGCTCATACTCCGGGACTATAACCGGGGAGCTGTTTTTT. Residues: CASSSYSGTITGELFF.

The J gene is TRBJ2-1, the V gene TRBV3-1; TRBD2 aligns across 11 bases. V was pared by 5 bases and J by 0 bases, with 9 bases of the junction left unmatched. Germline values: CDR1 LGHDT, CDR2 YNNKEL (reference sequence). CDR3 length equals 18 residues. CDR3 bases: TGTGCCAGCAGCTGGGTTAGCGGGAGGGCCGTCTCCTACAATGAGCAGTTCTTC. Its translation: CASSWVSGRAVSYNEQFF.

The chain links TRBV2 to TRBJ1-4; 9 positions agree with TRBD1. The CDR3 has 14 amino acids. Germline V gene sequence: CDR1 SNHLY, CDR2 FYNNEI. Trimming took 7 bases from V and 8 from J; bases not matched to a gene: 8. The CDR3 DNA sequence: TGTGCCAGCATAAGGGACAGGGCAGTGGAAAAACTGTTTTTT. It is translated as CASIRDRAVEKLFF.

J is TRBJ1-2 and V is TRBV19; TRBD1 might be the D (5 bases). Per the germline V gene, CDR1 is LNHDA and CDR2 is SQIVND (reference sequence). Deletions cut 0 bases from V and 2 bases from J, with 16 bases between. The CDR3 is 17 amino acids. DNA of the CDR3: TGTGCCAGTAGTATAGATAAAAATGGGGACTACAACTATGGCTACACCTTC. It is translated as CASSIDKNGDYNYGYTF.

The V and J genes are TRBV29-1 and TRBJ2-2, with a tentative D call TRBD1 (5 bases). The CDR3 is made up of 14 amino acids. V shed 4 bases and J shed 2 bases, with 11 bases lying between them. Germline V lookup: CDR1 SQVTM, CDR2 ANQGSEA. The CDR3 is CSVGTTPNTGELFF. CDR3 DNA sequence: TGCAGCGTTGGGACAACTCCAAACACCGGGGAGCTGTTTTTT.

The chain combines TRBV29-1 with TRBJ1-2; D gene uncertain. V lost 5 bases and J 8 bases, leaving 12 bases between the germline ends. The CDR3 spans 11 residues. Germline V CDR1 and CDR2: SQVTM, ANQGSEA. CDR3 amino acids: CSVPGLGGYTF. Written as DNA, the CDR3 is TGCAGCGTTCCGGGGTTGGGGGGCTACACCTTC.

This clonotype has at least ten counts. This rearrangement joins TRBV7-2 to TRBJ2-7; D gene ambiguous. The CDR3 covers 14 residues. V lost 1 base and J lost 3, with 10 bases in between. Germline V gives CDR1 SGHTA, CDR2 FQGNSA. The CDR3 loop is CASSLEVSFYEQYF. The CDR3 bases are TGTGCCAGCAGCTTAGAGGTATCCTTCTACGAGCAGTACTTC.

The CDR3 region has the DNA TGCAGTGCTAGCGGTAGGGGCGATGGTCACGAGCAGTACTTC. Translated, it gives CSASGRGDGHEQYF. The genes are TRBV20-1 and TRBJ2-7, with D possibly being TRBD1 (5 bases). With 3 bases removed from V and 5 bases from J, the gap between germline ends came to 17 bases. The CDR3 consists of 14 residues. The germline gives CDR1 DFQATT, CDR2 SNEGSKA (reference sequence).

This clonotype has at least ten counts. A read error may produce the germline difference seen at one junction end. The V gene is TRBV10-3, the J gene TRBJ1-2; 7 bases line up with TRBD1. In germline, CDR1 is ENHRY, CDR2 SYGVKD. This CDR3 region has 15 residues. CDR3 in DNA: TGTGCCGTCAGAACCGCCAGGGGGACAAACTATGGCTACACCTTC. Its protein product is CAVRTARGTNYGYTF.